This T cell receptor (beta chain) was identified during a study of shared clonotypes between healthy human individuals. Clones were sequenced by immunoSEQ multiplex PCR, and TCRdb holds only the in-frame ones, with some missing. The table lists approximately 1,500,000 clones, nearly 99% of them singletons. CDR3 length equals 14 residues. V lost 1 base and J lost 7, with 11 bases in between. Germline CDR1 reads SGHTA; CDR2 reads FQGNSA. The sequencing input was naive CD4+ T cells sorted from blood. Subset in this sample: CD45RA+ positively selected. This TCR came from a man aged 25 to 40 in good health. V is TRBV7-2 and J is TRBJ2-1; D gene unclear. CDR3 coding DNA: TGTGCCAGCAGCTTAGGACTTCAGAGGAATGAGCAGTTCTTC. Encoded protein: CASSLGLQRNEQFF.